The 23 T cell receptor beta chains reported below all come from one sample, sequenced in a study of OX40 agonist ivuxolimab in advanced cancers. Sequenced by immunoSEQ multiplex PCR; TCRdb stores in-frame clones only, minus some. The sample shows under 100,000 clones, nearly 90% of them seen only once. This sample comprised CD4+ or CD8+ T cells sorted from blood, obtained in a trial of the OX40 agonist ivuxolimab. The receptors here all came from an adult with an advanced solid tumor such as melanoma, head and neck, liver or kidney cancer.

The V gene is TRBV29-1, the J gene TRBJ2-7; possible D gene TRBD1, 5 bases. The CDR3 length is 13 residues. Germline V gene sequence: CDR1 SQVTM, CDR2 ANQGSEA. Trimming took off 1 base at V and 4 bases at J, with 11 bases between the two ends. CDR3 sequence (DNA): TGCAGCGTTGAAGGAAGGGGTATTTACGAGCAGTACTTC. The encoded protein is CSVEGRGIYEQYF.

This clone showed up just once. This chain uses TRBV6-1 with TRBJ2-7; 7 nucleotides agree with TRBD2. The CDR3 covers 14 residues. CDR1 and CDR2 (germline): MNHNS, SASEGT. The ends lost 9 bases at V and 2 bases at J; junction bases unmatched: 10. The CDR3 nucleotides read TGTGCCAGTCCGTCCGGGAGGTCTCCCTACGAGCAGTACTTC. Translated, it gives CASPSGRSPYEQYF.

The chain links TRBV6-1 to TRBJ2-7; TRBD1 agrees at 9 bases. CDR3 length: 15 residues. V lost 5 bases and J lost 5; bases outside the gene matches: 10. Germline CDR1 is MNHNS and CDR2 is SASEGT. The CDR3 spells CASSWYRGRPNEQYF. In DNA, the CDR3 is TGTGCCAGCAGTTGGTACAGGGGGCGCCCGAACGAGCAGTACTTC.

The chain has TRBV7-3 and TRBJ2-5; TRBD2 agrees at 7 bases. Germline V gene data show CDR1 as SGHTA and CDR2 as FQGTGA. J gave up 5 bases and V 5 bases, and 5 bases lay outside the gene matches. This CDR3 has 13 residues. CDR3 sequence (DNA): TGTGCCAGCAGCCGCGGGGGTGAGGAGACCCAGTACTTC. Its protein is CASSRGGEETQYF. Looking up the rest from reference TRBV7-3 and TRBJ2-5 gives the full variable domain: GAGVSQTPSNKVTEKGKYVELRCDPISGHTALYWYRQSLGQGPEFLIYFQGTGAADDSGLPNDRFFAVRPEGSVSTLKIQRTERGDSAVYLCASSRGGEETQYFGPGTRLLVL.

J is TRBJ1-6 and V is TRBV5-4; weak D call: TRBD1 (5 bases). Germline V gene lookup returns CDR1 SGHNT and CDR2 YYREEE (reference sequence). The ends were cut back, 4 bases at V and 0 bases at J, with 11 bases in the middle. The CDR3 sequence is 16 residues long. The CDR3 sequence is CASSPTGGSYNSPLHF. DNA of the CDR3: TGTGCCAGCAGCCCCACGGGGGGCTCCTATAATTCACCCCTCCACTTT.

The CDR3 is CAWSGRGALHTEAFF. The CDR3 DNA reads as TGTGCCTGGAGTGGTCGGGGGGCCCTTCACACTGAAGCTTTCTTT. The rearrangement links TRBV30 to TRBJ1-1; D may be TRBD1 (6 bases). CDR3 length: 15 amino acids. Germline CDR1 is GTSNPN and CDR2 is SVGIG (reference sequence). Between the trimmed V and J ends, which lost 1 base and 3 bases, there was a span of 15 bases. The whole variable domain, remainder taken from reference TRBV30 and TRBJ1-1, is SQTIHQWPATLVQPVGSPLSLECTVEGTSNPNLYWYRQAAGRGLQLLFYSVGIGQISSEVPQNLSASRPQDRQFILSSKKLLLSDSGFYLCAWSGRGALHTEAFFGQGTRLTVV.

V usage is TRBV5-1 and J usage is TRBJ2-7; 8 nucleotides agree with TRBD2. Germline-derived CDR1 and CDR2 are SGHRS and YFSETQ. Losses at the gene ends were 0 bases for V and 7 bases for J; bases not matched to a gene: 12. CDR3 size: 16 residues. CDR3 DNA sequence: TGCGCCAGCAGCTTGGCCGGGACGGGAGGGCCGAGGGAGCAGTACTTC. It yields the protein CASSLAGTGGPREQYF.

Comment on this clone: This specimen includes other DNA sequences encoding the same CDR3. This rearrangement joins TRBV30 to TRBJ2-7; D not certain. Trimming removed 2 bases from V and 2 bases from J, with 4 bases in between. The V gene's germline CDR1 is GTSNPN and CDR2 SVGIG (reference sequence). The CDR3 covers 11 residues. The CDR3 protein is CAWSRTYEQYF. The CDR3 bases are TGTGCCTGGAGTAGGACCTACGAGCAGTACTTC.

The chain has TRBV5-7 and TRBJ1-1, with TRBD1 identical over 7 bases. TRBV5-7 is an open reading frame whose function is uncertain. J lost 3 bases, V lost 4 bases, and 9 bases had no gene match. The CDR3 is 15 amino acids. In DNA, the CDR3 is TGTGCCAGCAGCAGTACTCTCAGGGGGGACACTGAAGCTTTCTTT. This codes for CASSSTLRGDTEAFF.

This rearrangement joins TRBV7-9 to TRBJ2-3; 10 bases map to TRBD2. The CDR3 length is 16 residues. Germline assignment: CDR1 SEHNR and CDR2 FQNEAQ (reference sequence). Trimming cost V 5 bases and J 1 base; bases outside gene matches: 6. CDR3 protein: CASSPPGLAGTDTQYF. The CDR3 DNA follows: TGTGCCAGCAGCCCCCCCGGACTAGCGGGCACAGATACGCAGTATTTT.

This clone is a singleton in its sample. The J gene is TRBJ1-1, the V gene TRBV4-1; D call uncertain. The CDR3 totals 13 residues. V was trimmed by 0 bases and J by 7 bases, leaving 9 bases between them. Germline V gene sequence: CDR1 MGHRA, CDR2 YSYEKL. CDR3 sequence (DNA): TGCGCCAGCAGCCAAGATCTGGGGAGTGAAGCTTTCTTT. Translation gives CASSQDLGSEAFF.

The chain couples TRBV4-1 to TRBJ2-1; tentative D call: TRBD1 (6 bases). CDR1 MGHRA and CDR2 YSYEKL come from the germline V gene. Between the trimmed V and J ends, which lost 1 base and 7 bases, there was a span of 11 bases. The CDR3 contains 14 residues. The CDR3 coding sequence is TGCGCCAGCAGCCAAGTTCCAGGGGATAATGAGCAGTTCTTC. Translation: CASSQVPGDNEQFF.

V usage is TRBV30 and J usage is TRBJ1-2; 12 positions agree with TRBD1. The CDR3 runs 15 residues. The V segment lost 2 bases and the J segment 4 bases; nucleotides outside the gene matches: 5. Germline values: CDR1 GTSNPN, CDR2 SVGIG (reference sequence). DNA of the CDR3: TGTGCCTGGAGTCTAGGGACAGGGGGCGGCTATGGCTACACCTTC. Translation gives CAWSLGTGGGYGYTF.

V and J are TRBV6-1 and TRBJ2-1, with 11 bases aligning to TRBD2. CDR3 length equals 15 residues. Germline-derived CDR1 and CDR2 are MNHNS and SASEGT. V dropped 7 bases and J dropped 4; count of bases not matched to a gene: 6. CDR3 loop: CASTGGTSGYNEQFF. As DNA, the CDR3 is TGTGCCAGCACCGGGGGGACTAGCGGTTACAATGAGCAGTTCTTC.

In this sample, this clone turned up a few times. The chain has TRBV30 and TRBJ2-7; D gene unclear. This CDR3 spans 12 amino acids. CDR1 is GTSNPN and CDR2 is SVGIG in the germline V gene (reference sequence). V lost 5 bases, J lost 4 bases, and 12 bases lay in between. As DNA, the CDR3 is TGTGCCTGGGGCAGAGACAATTACGAGCAGTACTTC. Amino acids: CAWGRDNYEQYF. Full variable domain (missing parts from reference TRBV30 and TRBJ2-7): SQTIHQWPATLVQPVGSPLSLECTVEGTSNPNLYWYRQAAGRGLQLLFYSVGIGQISSEVPQNLSASRPQDRQFILSSKKLLLSDSGFYLCAWGRDNYEQYFGPGTRLTVT.

V gene TRBV1 combines with J gene TRBJ2-1; the D call in the table, TRBD2, was not verified against the DNA. TRBV1 constitutes a pseudogene. This CDR3 is built from 14 residues. CDR3 loop: CTTPGLHRYNEQFF. The DNA of the CDR3 is TGCACCACCCCGGGACTTCACCGCTACAATGAGCAGTTCTTC.

The V gene is TRBV6-1, the J gene TRBJ2-1, with D hard to call. V gave up 3 bases and J gave up 6 bases, with 9 bases separating them. This CDR3 comprises 13 residues. Germline-derived CDR1 and CDR2 are MNHNS and SASEGT. The CDR3 DNA is TGTGCCAGCAGTGATCACTATCGCAATGAGCAGTTCTTC. Translation: CASSDHYRNEQFF.

J is TRBJ1-4 and V is TRBV15; D is unresolved. The CDR3 loop spans 15 amino acids. Germline loops: CDR1 LNHNV, CDR2 YYDKDF (reference sequence). V was trimmed by 1 base and J by 8 bases, leaving 14 bases between them. CDR3 coding DNA: TGTGCCACCAGCAGAGTACAAGGGAAAGGAGAAAAACTGTTTTTT. It encodes CATSRVQGKGEKLFF.

The chain links TRBV7-2 to TRBJ2-2, with D possibly TRBD2 on 6 matching bases. CDR1 is SGHTA, CDR2 FQGNSA, per germline. V lost 5 bases and J 6 bases, leaving 10 bases between the germline ends. CDR3 length equals 13 residues. CDR3 in DNA: TGTGCCAGCAGCAGACCGGGAGCCGGGGAGCTGTTTTTT. It translates to CASSRPGAGELFF.

The gene calls are TRBV5-1 and TRBJ2-2; D is uncertain. The CDR3 length is 16 residues. The V gene lost 0 bases and the J gene lost 10 bases, with 19 bases spanning the gap. Germline V CDR1 and CDR2: SGHRS, YFSETQ. CDR3 nucleotides: TGCGCCAGCAGCTTGGGGAACTGGGGAATCCCCGAGGAGCTGTTTTTT. As protein: CASSLGNWGIPEELFF.

The V gene is TRBV5-1, the J gene TRBJ2-1; D gene unclear. Germline V CDR1 and CDR2: SGHRS, YFSETQ. V shed 2 bases and J shed 7 bases, with 1 base lying between them. The CDR3 runs to 10 residues. The CDR3 reads CASSLNEQFF. The CDR3 nucleotides are TGCGCCAGCAGCTTAAATGAGCAGTTCTTC.

The rearrangement links TRBV5-4 to TRBJ2-1, with D tentatively TRBD2 (6 bases). The CDR3 totals 15 residues. V was cut by 0 bases and J by 0 bases, with 7 bases left in between. The germline V gene encodes CDR1 SGHNT and CDR2 YYREEE (reference sequence). CDR3 in amino acids: CASSLVGGSYNEQFF. For the CDR3, the DNA is TGTGCCAGCAGCTTGGTGGGGGGCTCCTACAATGAGCAGTTCTTC.

This clone came up a few times. The rearrangement links TRBV19 to TRBJ1-5; D remains unclear. The CDR3 extends over 14 amino acids. V lost 5 bases and J lost 5, with 13 bases in between. The V gene's germline CDR1 is LNHDA and CDR2 SQIVND (reference sequence). The CDR3, as DNA: TGTGCCAGTAGTTCCTTGGACGCAGATCAGCCCCAGCATTTT. Protein: CASSSLDADQPQHF.